A selection of T cell receptor beta chains follows, all from one sample in a study of cytomegalovirus exposure and HLA in healthy donors. Sequencing was performed with immunoSEQ multiplex PCR; in TCRdb, only in-frame clones are kept and a portion is missing. The sample table sets out some 120,000 clones. Sequencing was carried out using PBMCs. Source of these receptors: a man aged 18 to 29 in good health and CMV-seronegative. CDR3s include the opening cysteine and the closing phenylalanine or tryptophan. Fields, in order: D gene, J gene, V gene, CDR3 DNA, CDR3 protein. The D gene is left open where the match is weak.

>TRBD1|TRBJ1-1|TRBV18
TGTGCCAGCTCCGGACAGGTGGGGGGTGAAGCTTTCTTT
CASSGQVGGEAFF
>TRBD2|TRBJ2-2|TRBV6-4
TGTGCCAGCAGTGCACTAGCGGGAGGAACCGGGGAGCTGTTTTTT
CASSALAGGTGELFF
>-|TRBJ2-3|TRBV5-1
TGCGCCAGCAGCTTGTCAGGCGGCACAGATACGCAGTATTTT
CASSLSGGTDTQYF
>TRBD1|TRBJ2-3|TRBV6-1
TGTGCCAGCAGTGTAGGGACAGGGCAGGGAGATACGCAGTATTTT
CASSVGTGQGDTQYF
>-|TRBJ2-6|TRBV5-1
TGCGCCAGCAGCCCATCCGGGGCCAACGTCCTGACTTTC
CASSPSGANVLTF
>-|TRBJ1-2|TRBV15
TGTGCCACCAGCAGAGGAGAGGGCTTTGGCTATGGCTACACCTTC
CATSRGEGFGYGYTF
>-|TRBJ2-7|TRBV5-1
TGCGCCAGCAGAAACAACTACGAGCAGTACTTC
CASRNNYEQYF
>-|TRBJ1-1|TRBV11-2
TGTGCCAGCAGCTTTTGGGGCGAGAACACTGAAGCTTTCTTT
CASSFWGENTEAFF
>TRBD1|TRBJ1-2|TRBV10-3
TGTGCCATCAGCCGGGACAGAGACTATGGCTACACCTTC
CAISRDRDYGYTF
>TRBD1|TRBJ1-3|TRBV5-6
TGTGCCAGCAGAAGCTATGCTCAGGGGGCCTCGGCTGGAAACACCATATATTTT
CASRSYAQGASAGNTIYF
>-|TRBJ1-2|TRBV6-1
TGTGCCAGCAGTGAATCGGTGACAGAGCCGGACTATGGCTACACCTTC
CASSESVTEPDYGYTF
>-|TRBJ1-1|TRBV7-2
TGTGCCAGCACAAGCGGCCCGAACACTGAAGCTTTCTTT
CASTSGPNTEAFF
>TRBD1|TRBJ1-5|TRBV7-2
TGTGCCAGCAGCTTAGACAGGGGTCTCACCCCGTATAGCAATCAGCCCCAGCATTTT
CASSLDRGLTPYSNQPQHF
>-|TRBJ2-3|TRBV21-1
TGTGCCAGCAGCAAATGGGTAGTTTCCAGCGGGGCCACCCACGGCGTTACGCAGTATTTT
CASSKWVVSSGATHGVTQYF
>-|TRBJ1-5|TRBV9
TGTGCCAGCAGCGGAGCGGGACAAACGAATCAGCCCCAGCATTTT
CASSGAGQTNQPQHF
>-|TRBJ1-1|TRBV5-1
TGCGCCAGCAGCTTGGGGTTGGAGGGCACTGAAGCTTTCTTT
CASSLGLEGTEAFF
>-|TRBJ2-7|TRBV5-4
TGTGCCAGCAGCTTGGACAGCAACCCATCCTACGAGCAGTACTTC
CASSLDSNPSYEQYF
>-|TRBJ1-1|TRBV25-1
TGTGCCAGCGCCGGGAACCAAATGAACACTGAAGCTTTCTTT
CASAGNQMNTEAFF
>-|TRBJ1-2|TRBV7-6
TGTGCCAGCAGCTTAGGGGAGCCAGGAACTAACTATGGCTACACCTTC
CASSLGEPGTNYGYTF
>-|TRBJ2-4|TRBV4-1
TGCGCCAGCAGCCACACGCGCGACATTCAGTACTTC
CASSHTRDIQYF
>TRBD2|TRBJ2-3|TRBV7-2
TGTGCCACGAGCAGGGCGGGGGGCACAGATACGCAGTATTTT
CATSRAGGTDTQYF
>-|TRBJ2-7|TRBV5-4
TGTGCCAGCAGCGGGGGGAGGACCTACGAGCAGTACTTC
CASSGGRTYEQYF
>-|TRBJ1-6|TRBV28
TGTGCCAGCAGTCTAGAGGGTTCACCCCTCCACTTT
CASSLEGSPLHF
>-|TRBJ2-7|TRBV19
TGTGCCAGTAGTGGTCCGGGGGTTGGGGGTTCCTACGAGCAGTACTTC
CASSGPGVGGSYEQYF
>TRBD1|TRBJ1-2|TRBV15
TGTGCCACCAGCAGAGGCGCGGAGCCGACAGGGGATGGCTACACCTTC
CATSRGAEPTGDGYTF
>TRBD2|TRBJ2-1|TRBV11-3
TGTGCCAGCAGCTTATATCCTAGCGGGGTCCCATCCTCCTACAATGAGCAGTTCTTC
CASSLYPSGVPSSYNEQFF
>-|TRBJ2-7|TRBV10-3
TGTGCCATCAGTTCGCAGGGACTCGGCGAGCAGTACTTC
CAISSQGLGEQYF
>TRBD2|TRBJ2-2|TRBV27
TGTGCCAGCAGTTTCACTAGCGGGAGGACCGGGGAGCTGTTTTTT
CASSFTSGRTGELFF
>-|TRBJ1-1|TRBV5-1
TGCGCCAGCAGCTCACAGGTAATGAACACTGAAGCTTTCTTT
CASSSQVMNTEAFF
>-|TRBJ2-7|TRBV28
TGTGCCAGCAGTCCCCTGCGGTACGAGCAGTACTTC
CASSPLRYEQYF
>TRBD1|TRBJ2-2|TRBV29-1
TGCAGCGTTCGGACAGGGGGTAGCGGGGAGCTGTTTTTT
CSVRTGGSGELFF
>-|TRBJ2-1|TRBV19
TGTGCCAGTAGTATGCAAACCTCCGGGAGTGGCAATGAGCAGTTCTTC
CASSMQTSGSGNEQFF
>TRBD1|TRBJ1-4|TRBV5-1
TGCGCCAGCAGACGGACAGGGACGGCAACTAATGAAAAGCTGTTTTTT
CASRRTGTATNEKLFF
>-|TRBJ1-1|TRBV30
TGTGCCTGGAACATGCCGACACCCATGAACACTGAAGCTTTCTTT
CAWNMPTPMNTEAFF
>-|TRBJ1-2|TRBV30
TGTGCCTTCCTCAGGCGGGTCTCCTCTTACACCTTC
CAFLRRVSSYTF
>-|TRBJ1-1|TRBV27
TGTGCCAGCAGTTTACAGACCCGGACAGAAGCTTTCTTT
CASSLQTRTEAFF
>TRBD2|TRBJ2-5|TRBV5-1
TGCGCCAGCAGCTTAAGCGGGAGGGGGCAAGAGACCCAGTACTTC
CASSLSGRGQETQYF
>-|TRBJ2-5|TRBV7-3
TGTGCCAGCAGCTTATTGGGCTCCAAAGAGACCCAGTACTTC
CASSLLGSKETQYF
>TRBD2|TRBJ2-1|TRBV6-1
TGTGCCAGCAGTGAAGTCGGTAGCGGGCTATACAATGAGCAGTTCTTC
CASSEVGSGLYNEQFF
>TRBD2|TRBJ2-3|TRBV6-4
TGTGCCAGCAGTGACTCGACTAGCGGGGGGGCAGATACGCAGTATTTT
CASSDSTSGGADTQYF
>-|TRBJ1-1|TRBV9
TGTGCCAGCAGCTCCGCCGACAGACCCAACACTGAAGCTTTCTTT
CASSSADRPNTEAFF
>TRBD1|TRBJ2-1|TRBV6-5
TGTGCCAGCAGTTCGCCCGGGACAGGGAGCTTCAATGAGCAGTTCTTC
CASSSPGTGSFNEQFF
>TRBD2|TRBJ2-7|TRBV7-9
TGTGCCAGCAGCGCTAGCGGGACGTCCTACGAGCAGTACTTC
CASSASGTSYEQYF
>-|TRBJ1-4|TRBV7-9
TGTGCCAGCAGTTCACAGACAGGATCTCTCCTTGGGGGGGGTGAAAAACTGTTTTTT
CASSSQTGSLLGGGEKLFF
>-|TRBJ2-5|TRBV2
TGTGCCAGCAGTGCCATCGACGGGGAGACCCAGTACTTC
CASSAIDGETQYF
>TRBD1|TRBJ2-7|TRBV29-1
TGCAGCGTTGCGATCGGGACAGCGACTCACGAGCAGTACTTC
CSVAIGTATHEQYF
>-|TRBJ1-3|TRBV15
TGTGCCACCAGCCTGAGCACTAACCCGTCTGGAAACACCATATATTTT
CATSLSTNPSGNTIYF
>-|TRBJ1-1|TRBV5-1
TGCGCCAGCAGCTTAAGTCAGGGGACCGGAGCTTTCTTT
CASSLSQGTGAFF
>-|TRBJ2-5|TRBV13
TGTGCCAGCAGCTTACGTCAACAGGGCCAAGAGACCCAGTACTTC
CASSLRQQGQETQYF
>-|TRBJ1-5|TRBV2
TGTGCCAGCAAAGAGGATCAGGGGAGTCAGCCCCAGCATTTT
CASKEDQGSQPQHF
>-|TRBJ1-6|TRBV28
TGTGCCAGCAGTTGGGGCAGGGGTTTATTCTCACCCCTCCACTTT
CASSWGRGLFSPLHF
>TRBD1|TRBJ1-2|TRBV5-1
TGCGCCAGCAGCCCCACAGGGGGCGACTATGGCTACACCTTC
CASSPTGGDYGYTF
>TRBD2|TRBJ2-1|TRBV11-2
TGTGCCAGCAGCTTAGCCCTGGGACTAGCGGGAGCTGAGCAGTTCTTC
CASSLALGLAGAEQFF
>-|TRBJ2-7|TRBV30
TGTGCCTGGAGTTCGTGGGGGCTACGCGACGAGCAGTACTTC
CAWSSWGLRDEQYF
>-|TRBJ1-1|TRBV9
TGTGCCAGCAGCGTATTTGGAGGGTCGGTACTGGAAGGGAGGAGCACTGAAGCTTTCTTT
CASSVFGGSVLEGRSTEAFF